This T cell receptor beta chain was found in a study of blood T cells in healthy people across ages. As for this clonotype: Its matching antigen is unknown.

The CDR3 consists of 14 residues. V gave up 0 bases and J gave up 5 bases, with 10 bases separating them. Germline values: CDR1 LGHNA, CDR2 YNFKEQ. Findings and caveats of the study: Per-million-T-cell TCR beta diversity fell roughly linearly with age.

A sample-barcoded 5' primer and a J-beta primer mix were used in a second PCR of roughly 6 to 11 cycles. Each cDNA molecule was tagged by a template-switch adaptor that had 12 random nucleotides. TCRdb analysed the 5' RACE reads with MiXCR anew, one entry per CDR3 protein. The table lists just under 900,000 distinct CDR3 sequences, more than 25% of them singletons. This chain joins TRBV4-2 and TRBJ1-1; no reliable D call. The sample was blood. This clonotype was obtained from a woman aged 80 or over in good health. The CDR3 DNA reads TGTGCCAGCAGCCAAGATTGGACTGGGACTGAAGCTTTCTTT. Translating gives CASSQDWTGTEAFF.